One and the same sample provided the 3 T cell receptor beta chains below, sequenced in a study of molecular identifiers for immune sequencing clone quantification. TCRdb called the PCR reads again in MiXCR, with one record for every CDR3 protein. This sample has about 640,000 distinct CDR3 sequences, with 15% to 20% found just once. The sample was naive CD8+ T cells from blood, with Jurkat cell RNA spiked in. Subset defined: FACS-sorted CD8+CD4-CCR7+CD45RA+ naive T cells. These receptors all come from a human donor in good health. Some libraries in this study had Jurkat cell RNA spiked in.

To note about this clonotype: It is likely a read error, because the conserved phenylalanine at the end of the CDR3 is missing. This chain joins TRBV6-6 and TRBJ1-4; TRBD1 might be the D (6 bases). Between the trimmed V and J ends, which lost 5 bases and 7 bases, there was a span of 14 bases. The CDR3 spans 14 residues. Looked up from germline, CDR1 is MNHNY and CDR2 is SVGAGI (reference sequence). The DNA of the CDR3 is TGTGCCAGCAGTAGGGACATCCGGGGTGAAAAACTGTTTTCT. Translation gives CASSRDIRGEKLFS.

The sample holds a few counts of this clonotype. The chain recombines TRBV9 with TRBJ2-7; no definite D call. This CDR3 region has 14 residues. Trimming took 2 bases from V and 4 from J, leaving 13 bases between them. Looked up from germline, CDR1 is SGDLS and CDR2 is YYNGEE. The CDR3 is CASSVAPDTYEQYF. CDR3 sequence (DNA): TGTGCCAGCAGCGTCGCCCCTGACACATACGAGCAGTACTTC.

J is TRBJ1-2 and V is TRBV19; D remains unclear. Germline CDR1 LNHDA, CDR2 SQIVND (reference sequence). CDR3 length: 10 amino acids. The CDR3 sequence: CVTRNGGYTF. The CDR3, as DNA: TGTGTCACAAGGAACGGAGGCTACACCTTC. Filled out from reference TRBV19 and TRBJ1-2, the complete variable domain reads DGGITQSPKYLFRKEGQNVTLSCEQNLNHDAMYWYRQDPGQGLRLIYYSQIVNDFQKGDIAEGYSVSREKKESFPLTVTSAQKNPTAFYLCVTRNGGYTFGSGTRLTVV.